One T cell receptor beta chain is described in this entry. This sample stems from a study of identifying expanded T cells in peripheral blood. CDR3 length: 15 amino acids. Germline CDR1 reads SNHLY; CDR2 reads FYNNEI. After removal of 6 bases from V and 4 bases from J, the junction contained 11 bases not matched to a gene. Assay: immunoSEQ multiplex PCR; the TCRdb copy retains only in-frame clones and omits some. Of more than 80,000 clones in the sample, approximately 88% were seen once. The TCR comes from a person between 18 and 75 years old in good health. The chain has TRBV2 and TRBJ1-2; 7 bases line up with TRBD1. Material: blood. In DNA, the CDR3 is TGTGCCAGCAGCAAAGGGACAGAATGGGGCTATGGCTACACCTTC. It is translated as CASSKGTEWGYGYTF.